The present T cell receptor beta chain was sequenced within a study of CD8+CD57+ T cells in acquired aplastic anemia. Study details: Sorted cells (CD4+ and CD8+) yielded DNA amounts that averaged around 3.1 ug.

Concerning this clonotype: No antigen is known for it.

Study-wide findings and caveats: Found in both controls and patients were twenty-nine CD8+ CDR3 sequences.

CDR3 size: 12 residues. Germline V CDR1 and CDR2: KGHDR, SFDVKD. Trimming shortened V by 9 bases and J by 3 bases, and 10 bases separated the two germline ends. Profiling of TCR beta VDJ combinations and CDR3 sequences used genomic DNA as template. In TCRdb, the reads were re-called with MiXCR into one record per CDR3 protein. The table shows about 190,000 distinct CDR3 sequences, with about 64% occurring only once. The sequenced sample was sorted CD4+, CD8+, or CD8+CD57+ T cells (not recorded which) from PBMCs. The TCR sequence derives from a human donor with severe aplastic anemia or a healthy control (not recorded which). This chain uses TRBV24-1 with TRBJ2-5; D is possibly TRBD1 (5 bases). The CDR3 is CATSPGKETQYF. As DNA, the CDR3 is TGTGCCACCTCCCCAGGGAAAGAGACCCAGTACTTC.